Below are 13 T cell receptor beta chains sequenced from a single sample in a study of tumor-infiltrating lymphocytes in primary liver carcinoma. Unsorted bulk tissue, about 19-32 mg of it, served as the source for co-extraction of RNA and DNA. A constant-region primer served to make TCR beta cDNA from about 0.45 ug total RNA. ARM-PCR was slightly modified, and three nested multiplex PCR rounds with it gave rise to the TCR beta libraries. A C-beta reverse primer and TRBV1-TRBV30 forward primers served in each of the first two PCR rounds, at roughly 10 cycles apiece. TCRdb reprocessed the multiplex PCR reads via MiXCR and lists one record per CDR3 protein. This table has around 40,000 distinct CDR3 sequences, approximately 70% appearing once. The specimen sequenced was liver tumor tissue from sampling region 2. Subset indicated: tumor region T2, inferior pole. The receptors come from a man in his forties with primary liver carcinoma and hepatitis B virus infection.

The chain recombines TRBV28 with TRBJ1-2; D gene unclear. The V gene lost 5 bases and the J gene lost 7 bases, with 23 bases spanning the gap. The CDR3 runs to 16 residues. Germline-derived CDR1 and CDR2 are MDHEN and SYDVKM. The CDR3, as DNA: TGTGCCAGCAGTCTGGCCCCTAGACGCCGGATCGGTGGCTACACCTTC. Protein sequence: CASSLAPRRRIGGYTF.

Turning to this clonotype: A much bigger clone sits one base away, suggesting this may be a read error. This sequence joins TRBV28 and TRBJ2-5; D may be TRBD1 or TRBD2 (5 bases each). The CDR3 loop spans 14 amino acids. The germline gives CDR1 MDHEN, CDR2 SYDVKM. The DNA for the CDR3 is TGTACCAGCCGGGACGGGGCTGAGCAAGAGACCCAGTACTTC. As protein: CTSRDGAEQETQYF.

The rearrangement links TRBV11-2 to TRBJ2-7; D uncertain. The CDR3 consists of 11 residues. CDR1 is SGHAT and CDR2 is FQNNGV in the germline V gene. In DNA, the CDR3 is TGTGTCGGCAGCTTAGGCTACGAGCAGTACTTC. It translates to CVGSLGYEQYF.

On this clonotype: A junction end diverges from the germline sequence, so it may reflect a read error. The CDR3 nucleotides read TGTGCCAGCAGCTCCGGACGGGACGGAGGAGAAAGACTGTTTTTT. It is translated as CASSSGRDGGERLFF. V and J are TRBV7-9 and TRBJ1-4, with D maybe TRBD1 (5 bases). Germline V gene sequence: CDR1 SEHNR, CDR2 FQNEAQ (reference sequence). This CDR3 contains 15 residues.

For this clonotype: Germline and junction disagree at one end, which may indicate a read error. CDR3 in DNA: TGTGCCAGCAGAGACCCCAACACAGATACGCAGTACTTT. Its protein product is CASRDPNTDTQYF. The rearrangement joins TRBV6-2 or TRBV6-3 to TRBJ2-3; D not resolved. Germline V gene data show CDR1 as MNHEY and CDR2 as SVGEGT. The CDR3 is 13 amino acids.

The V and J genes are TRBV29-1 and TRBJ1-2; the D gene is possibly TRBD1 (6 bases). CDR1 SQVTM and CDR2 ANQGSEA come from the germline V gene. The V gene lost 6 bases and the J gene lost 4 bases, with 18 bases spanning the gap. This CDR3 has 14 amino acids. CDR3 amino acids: CSVKVGQSVYGYTF. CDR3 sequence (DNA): TGCAGCGTCAAGGTTGGACAGTCAGTCTATGGCTACACCTTC.

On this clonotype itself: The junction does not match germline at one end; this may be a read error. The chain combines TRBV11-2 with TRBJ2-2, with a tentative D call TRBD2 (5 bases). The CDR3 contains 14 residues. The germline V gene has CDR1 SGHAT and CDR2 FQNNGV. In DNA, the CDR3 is TGTGCCAGCAGCACAGACTCGAAGACCGGGGTGCTGTTTTTT. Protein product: CASSTDSKTGVLFF. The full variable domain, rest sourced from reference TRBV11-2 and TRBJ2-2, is EAGVAQSPRYKIIEKRQSVAFWCNPISGHATLYWYQQILGQGPKLLIQFQNNGVVDDSQLPKDRFSAERLKGVDSTLKIQPAKLEDSAVYLCASSTDSKTGVLFFGEGSRLTVL.

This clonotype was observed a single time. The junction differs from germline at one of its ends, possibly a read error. The CDR3 protein is CASNLRAMGTYEQYF. The CDR3 bases are TGTGCCAGCAACCTGCGTGCGATGGGGACCTACGAGCAATACTTC. The chain is built from TRBV6-5 and TRBJ2-7; D might be TRBD1 or TRBD2, each matching 5 bases. Per the germline V gene, CDR1 is MNHEY and CDR2 is SVGAGI. CDR3 size: 15 residues.

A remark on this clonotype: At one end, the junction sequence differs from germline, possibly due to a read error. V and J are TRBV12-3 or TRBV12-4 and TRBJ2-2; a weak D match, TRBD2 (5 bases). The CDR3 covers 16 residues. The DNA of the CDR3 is TGTGCCAGCAGCCTCCGTGGAGTGCGAATCACCGGGGAGCTGTCTTTT. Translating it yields CASSLRGVRITGELSF.

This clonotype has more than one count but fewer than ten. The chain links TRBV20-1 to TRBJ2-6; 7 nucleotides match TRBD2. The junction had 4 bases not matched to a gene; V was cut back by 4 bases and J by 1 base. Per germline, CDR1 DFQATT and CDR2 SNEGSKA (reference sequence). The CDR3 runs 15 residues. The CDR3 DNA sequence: TGCAGTGCTATCGCGGGAGCTTCTGGGGCCAACGTCCTGACTTTC. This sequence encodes CSAIAGASGANVLTF.

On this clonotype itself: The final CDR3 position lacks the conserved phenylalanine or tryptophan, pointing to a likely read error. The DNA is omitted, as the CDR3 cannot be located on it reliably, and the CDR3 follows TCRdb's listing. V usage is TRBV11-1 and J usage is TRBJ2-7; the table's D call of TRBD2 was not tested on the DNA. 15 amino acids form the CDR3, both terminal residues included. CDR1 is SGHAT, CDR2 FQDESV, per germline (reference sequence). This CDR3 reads CASSSLPGGAYKQYL.

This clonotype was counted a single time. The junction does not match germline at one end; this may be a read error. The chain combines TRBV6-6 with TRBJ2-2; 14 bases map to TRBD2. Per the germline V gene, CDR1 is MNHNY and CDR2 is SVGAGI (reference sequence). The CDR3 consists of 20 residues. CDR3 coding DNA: TGTGCAAGCAGTTACATGGGAATGGGACTAGCGGGAGCTAAGTCCGGGGAGCTGTTTTTT. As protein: CASSYMGMGLAGAKSGELFF.

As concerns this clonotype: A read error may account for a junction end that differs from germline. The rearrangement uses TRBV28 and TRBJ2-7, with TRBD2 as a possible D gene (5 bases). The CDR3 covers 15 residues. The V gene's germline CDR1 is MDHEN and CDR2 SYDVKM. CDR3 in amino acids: CASSSHGWESYEQCF. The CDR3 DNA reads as TGTGCCAGCAGTTCCCACGGGTGGGAGTCCTACGAGCAGTGCTTC.